This TCR beta chain was documented in a study of blood T cell repertoires in COVID-19. Study summary: PBMCs, B-cell-depleted T cells, or T cells were the source of the cDNA or gDNA that made up the material.

Authors' data handling: Reference gene primers were amplified, and this amplification served to estimate nucleated cell counts. Using immunoSEQ multiplex PCR, the repertoire was profiled, and TCRdb retains in-frame clones only, with some absent. V and J calls plus clone size are reproduced from that table; the DNA served to infer D and trimming. The sample carries fewer than 350,000 clones, more than 70% recorded once. Trimming cost V 0 bases and J 9 bases; bases outside gene matches: 16. The CDR3 extends over 18 amino acids. The germline CDR1 and CDR2 sequences are SGHKS and YYEKEE (reference sequence).

The V gene is TRBV5-5, the J gene TRBJ2-1; 9 positions agree with TRBD2. The sample taken for sequencing was peripheral blood. The TCR was taken from a woman in her fifties or sixties who had recovered from COVID-19. CDR3 residues: CASSLEPVGSGRFSEQFF. The CDR3 DNA follows: TGTGCCAGCAGCTTGGAGCCGGTAGGTAGCGGGAGATTCAGTGAGCAGTTCTTC. The full variable domain, completed using reference TRBV5-5 and TRBJ2-1, is DAGVTQSPTHLIKTRGQQVTLRCSPISGHKSVSWYQQVLGQGPQFIFQYYEKEERGRGNFPDRFSARQFPNYSSELNVNALLLGDSALYLCASSLEPVGSGRFSEQFFGPGTRLTVL.